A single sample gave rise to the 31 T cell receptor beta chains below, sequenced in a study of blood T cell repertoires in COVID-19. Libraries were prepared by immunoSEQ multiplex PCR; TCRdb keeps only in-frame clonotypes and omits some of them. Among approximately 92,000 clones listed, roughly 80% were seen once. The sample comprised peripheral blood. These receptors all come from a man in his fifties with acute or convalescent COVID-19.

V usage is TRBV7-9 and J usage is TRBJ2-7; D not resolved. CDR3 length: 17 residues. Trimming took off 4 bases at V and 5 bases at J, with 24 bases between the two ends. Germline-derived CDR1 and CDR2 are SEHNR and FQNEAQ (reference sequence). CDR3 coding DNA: TGTGCCAGCAGCTCCCCGGCACGCCTGGGCCTATACCACGAGCAGTACTTC. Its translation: CASSSPARLGLYHEQYF. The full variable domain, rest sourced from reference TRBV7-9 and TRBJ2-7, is DTGVSQNPRHKITKRGQNVTFRCDPISEHNRLYWYRQTLGQGPEFLTYFQNEAQLEKSRLLSDRFSAERPKGSFSTLEIQRTEQGDSAMYLCASSSPARLGLYHEQYFGPGTRLTVT.

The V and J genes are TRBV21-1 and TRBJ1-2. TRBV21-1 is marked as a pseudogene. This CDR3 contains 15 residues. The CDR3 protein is CAIYPGREGNYGYTF. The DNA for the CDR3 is TGTGCCATATACCCAGGGAGGGAGGGTAACTATGGCTACACCTTC.

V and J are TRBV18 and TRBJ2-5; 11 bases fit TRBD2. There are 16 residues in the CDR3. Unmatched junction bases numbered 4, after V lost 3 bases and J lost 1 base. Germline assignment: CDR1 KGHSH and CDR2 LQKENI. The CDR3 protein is CASSPLAGGLQETQYF. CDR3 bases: TGTGCCAGCTCACCCCTAGCGGGGGGCCTCCAAGAGACCCAGTACTTC.

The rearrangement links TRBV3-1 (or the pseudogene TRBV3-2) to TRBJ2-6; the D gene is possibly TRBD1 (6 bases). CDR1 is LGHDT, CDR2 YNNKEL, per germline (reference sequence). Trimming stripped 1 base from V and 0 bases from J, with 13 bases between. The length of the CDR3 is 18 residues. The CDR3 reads CASSQGWGPRSGANVLTF. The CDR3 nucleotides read TGTGCCAGCAGCCAAGGGTGGGGGCCCCGCTCTGGGGCCAACGTCCTGACTTTC.

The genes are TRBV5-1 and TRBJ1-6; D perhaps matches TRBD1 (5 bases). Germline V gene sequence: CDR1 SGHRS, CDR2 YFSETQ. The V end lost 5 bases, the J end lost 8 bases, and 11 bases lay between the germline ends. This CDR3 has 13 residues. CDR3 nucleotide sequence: TGCGCCAGCAGATCTCAGGGCGATTCACCCCTCCACTTT. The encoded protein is CASRSQGDSPLHF.

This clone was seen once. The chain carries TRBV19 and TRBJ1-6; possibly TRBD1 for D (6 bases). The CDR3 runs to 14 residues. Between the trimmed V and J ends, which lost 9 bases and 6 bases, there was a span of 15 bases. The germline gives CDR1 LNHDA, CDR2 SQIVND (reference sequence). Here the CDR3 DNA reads TGTGCCAGCGCACAGGGATCCATTAATTCACCCCTCCACTTT. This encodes CASAQGSINSPLHF.

This CDR3 is CSAEQASNTEAFF. The CDR3 nucleotides read TGCAGCGCCGAACAGGCGTCGAACACTGAAGCTTTCTTT. The gene calls are TRBV29-1 and TRBJ1-1; D possibly corresponds to TRBD1 (5 bases). This CDR3 is 13 amino acids long. Trimming took off 7 bases at V and 1 base at J, with 13 bases between the two ends. Germline V gives CDR1 SQVTM, CDR2 ANQGSEA.

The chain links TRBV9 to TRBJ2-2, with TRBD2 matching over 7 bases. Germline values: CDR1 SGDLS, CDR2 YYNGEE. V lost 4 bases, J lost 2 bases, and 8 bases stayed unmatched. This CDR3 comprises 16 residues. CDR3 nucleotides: TGTGCCAGCAGCTTAGGACTAGTGTCAAACACCGGGGAGCTGTTTTTT. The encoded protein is CASSLGLVSNTGELFF.

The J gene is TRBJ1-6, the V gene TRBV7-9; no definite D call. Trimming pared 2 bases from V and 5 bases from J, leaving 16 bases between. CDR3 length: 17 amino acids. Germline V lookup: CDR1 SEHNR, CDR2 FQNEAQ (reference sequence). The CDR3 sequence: CASSLRSGIGDNSPLHF. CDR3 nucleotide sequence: TGTGCCAGCAGCTTAAGGTCTGGGATCGGGGATAATTCACCCCTCCACTTT.

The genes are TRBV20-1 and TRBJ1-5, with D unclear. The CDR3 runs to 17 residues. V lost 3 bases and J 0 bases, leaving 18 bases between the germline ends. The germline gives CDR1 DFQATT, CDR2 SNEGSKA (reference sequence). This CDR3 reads CSASEWRLRDSNQPQHF. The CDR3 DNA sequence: TGCAGTGCTAGTGAGTGGCGGCTCCGAGATAGCAATCAGCCCCAGCATTTT.

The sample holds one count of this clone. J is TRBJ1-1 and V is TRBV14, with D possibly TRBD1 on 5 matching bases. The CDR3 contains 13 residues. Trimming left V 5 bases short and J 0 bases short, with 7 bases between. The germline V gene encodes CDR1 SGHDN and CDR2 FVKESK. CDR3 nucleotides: TGTGCCAGCAGCGCAGGGCTGAACACTGAAGCTTTCTTT. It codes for CASSAGLNTEAFF.

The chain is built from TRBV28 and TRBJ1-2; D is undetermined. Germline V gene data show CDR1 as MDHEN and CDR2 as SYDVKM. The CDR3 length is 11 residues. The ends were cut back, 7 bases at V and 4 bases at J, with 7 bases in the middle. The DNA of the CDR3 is TGTGCCAGCATCTCCCTCTATGGCTACACCTTC. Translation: CASISLYGYTF.

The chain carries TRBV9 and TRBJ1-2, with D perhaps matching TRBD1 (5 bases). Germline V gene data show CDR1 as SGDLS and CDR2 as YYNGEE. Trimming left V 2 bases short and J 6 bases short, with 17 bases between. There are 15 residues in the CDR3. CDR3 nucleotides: TGTGCCAGCAGCGTCGCCGTCGAGGGGAGGGATGGCTACACCTTC. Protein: CASSVAVEGRDGYTF.

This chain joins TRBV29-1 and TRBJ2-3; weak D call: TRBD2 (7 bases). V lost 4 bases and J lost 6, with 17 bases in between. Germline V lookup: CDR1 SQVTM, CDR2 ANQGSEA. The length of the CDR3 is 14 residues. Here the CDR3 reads CSVVPRGRGDTQYF. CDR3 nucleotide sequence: TGCAGCGTTGTTCCCCGGGGGCGGGGGGATACGCAGTATTTT.

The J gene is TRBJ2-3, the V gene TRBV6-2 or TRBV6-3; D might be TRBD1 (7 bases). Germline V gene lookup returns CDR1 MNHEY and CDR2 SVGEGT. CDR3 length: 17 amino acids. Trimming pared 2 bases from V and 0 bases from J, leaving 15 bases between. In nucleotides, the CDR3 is TGTGCCAGCAGTTACCCACCGACAGGGACTAGCACAGATACGCAGTATTTT. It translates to CASSYPPTGTSTDTQYF.

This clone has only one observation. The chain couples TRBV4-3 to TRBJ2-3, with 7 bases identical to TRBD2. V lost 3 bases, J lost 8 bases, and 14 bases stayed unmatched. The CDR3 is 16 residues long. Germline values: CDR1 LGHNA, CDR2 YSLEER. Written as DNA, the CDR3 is TGCGCCAGCAGCCAGGACCTAAGGCGGGAGAGGGGTACGCAGTATTTT. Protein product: CASSQDLRRERGTQYF.

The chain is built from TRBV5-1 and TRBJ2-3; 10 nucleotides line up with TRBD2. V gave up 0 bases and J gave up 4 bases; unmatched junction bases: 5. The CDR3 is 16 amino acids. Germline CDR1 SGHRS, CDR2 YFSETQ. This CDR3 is CASSLEPSGGSDTQYF. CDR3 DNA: TGCGCCAGCAGCTTGGAACCTAGCGGGGGTTCAGATACGCAGTATTTT.

CDR3 in DNA: TGTGCCAGCAGCTCCTGGGGTAGCGGGAGGGGAACAGATACGCAGTATTTT. It yields the protein CASSSWGSGRGTDTQYF. This chain links TRBV7-7 with TRBJ2-3, with 11 positions matching TRBD2. The CDR3 consists of 17 residues. J was trimmed by 3 bases and V by 4 bases; bases with no gene match: 9. CDR1 and CDR2 from the germline V gene are SSHAT and FNYEAQ (reference sequence).

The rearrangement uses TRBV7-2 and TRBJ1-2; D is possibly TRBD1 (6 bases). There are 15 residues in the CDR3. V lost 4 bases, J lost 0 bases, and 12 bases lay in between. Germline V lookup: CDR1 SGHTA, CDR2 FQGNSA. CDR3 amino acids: CASSYRQVTNYGYTF. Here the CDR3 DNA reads TGTGCCAGCAGCTATAGACAGGTGACTAACTATGGCTACACCTTC.

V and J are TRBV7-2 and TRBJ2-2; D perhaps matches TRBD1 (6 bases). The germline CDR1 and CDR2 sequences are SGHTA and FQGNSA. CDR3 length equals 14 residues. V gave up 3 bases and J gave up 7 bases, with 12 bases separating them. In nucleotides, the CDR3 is TGTGCCAGCAGCTTGCAGGGGACGGGCGGGGAGCTGTTTTTT. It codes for CASSLQGTGGELFF. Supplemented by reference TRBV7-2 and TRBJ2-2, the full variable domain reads GAGVSQSPSNKVTEKGKDVELRCDPISGHTALYWYRQSLGQGLEFLIYFQGNSAPDKSGLPSDRFSAERTGGSVSTLTIQRTQQEDSAVYLCASSLQGTGGELFFGEGSRLTVL.

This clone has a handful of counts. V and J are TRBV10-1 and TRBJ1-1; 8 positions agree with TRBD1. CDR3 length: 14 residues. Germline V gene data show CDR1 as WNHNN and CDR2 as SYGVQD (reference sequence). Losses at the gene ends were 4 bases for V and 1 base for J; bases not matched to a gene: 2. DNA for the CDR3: TGCGCCAGCAGTGCGACAGGGGAGAACACTGAAGCTTTCTTT. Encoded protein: CASSATGENTEAFF.

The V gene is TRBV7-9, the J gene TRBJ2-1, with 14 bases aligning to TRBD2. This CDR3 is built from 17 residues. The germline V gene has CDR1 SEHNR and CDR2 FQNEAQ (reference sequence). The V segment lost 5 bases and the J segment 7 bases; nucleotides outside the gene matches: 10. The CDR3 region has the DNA TGTGCCAGCAGCGACGGGACTAGCGGGAGCGGTTGGAATGAGCAGTTCTTC. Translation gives CASSDGTSGSGWNEQFF.

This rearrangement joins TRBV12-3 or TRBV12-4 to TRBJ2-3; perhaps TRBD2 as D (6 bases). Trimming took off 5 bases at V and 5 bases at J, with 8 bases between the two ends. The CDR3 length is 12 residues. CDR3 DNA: TGTGCCAGCAGTACCGGGGGAGATACGCAGTATTTT. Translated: CASSTGGDTQYF.

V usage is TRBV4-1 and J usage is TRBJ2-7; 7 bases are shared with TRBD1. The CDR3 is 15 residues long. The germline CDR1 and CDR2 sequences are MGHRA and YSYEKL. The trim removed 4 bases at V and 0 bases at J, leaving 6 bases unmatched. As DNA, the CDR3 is TGCGCCAGCAGCCCTCGGGACAGCAGCTCCTACGAGCAGTACTTC. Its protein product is CASSPRDSSSYEQYF.

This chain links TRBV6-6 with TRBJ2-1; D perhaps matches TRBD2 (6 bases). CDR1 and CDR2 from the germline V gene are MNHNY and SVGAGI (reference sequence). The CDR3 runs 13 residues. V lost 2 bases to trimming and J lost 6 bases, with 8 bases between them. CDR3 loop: CASSYGGGNEQFF. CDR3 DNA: TGTGCCAGCAGTTACGGGGGAGGCAATGAGCAGTTCTTC.

The CDR3 protein is CASRTSGGTGELFF. DNA of the CDR3: TGTGCCAGTAGAACTAGCGGGGGGACCGGGGAGCTGTTTTTT. The chain is built from TRBV19 and TRBJ2-2, with 12 bases identical to TRBD2. The length of the CDR3 is 14 residues. Germline CDR1 and CDR2: LNHDA and SQIVND (reference sequence). V gave up 6 bases and J gave up 5 bases; unmatched junction bases: 1. Variable domain in full (rest from reference TRBV19 and TRBJ2-2): DGGITQSPKYLFRKEGQNVTLSCEQNLNHDAMYWYRQDPGQGLRLIYYSQIVNDFQKGDIAEGYSVSREKKESFPLTVTSAQKNPTAFYLCASRTSGGTGELFFGEGSRLTVL.

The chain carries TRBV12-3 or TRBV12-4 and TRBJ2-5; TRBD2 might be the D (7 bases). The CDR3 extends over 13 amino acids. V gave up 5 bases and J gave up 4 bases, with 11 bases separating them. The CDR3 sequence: CASSHREGETQYF. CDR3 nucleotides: TGTGCCAGCAGTCACAGGGAGGGAGAGACCCAGTACTTC.

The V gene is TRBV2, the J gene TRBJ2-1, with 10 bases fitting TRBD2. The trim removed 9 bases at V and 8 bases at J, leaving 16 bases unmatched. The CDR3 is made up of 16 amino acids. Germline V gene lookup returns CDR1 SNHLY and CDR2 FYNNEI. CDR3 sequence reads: CASLEPTSGKAHEQFF. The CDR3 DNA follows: TGTGCCAGTTTAGAGCCTACTAGCGGGAAGGCCCATGAGCAGTTCTTC. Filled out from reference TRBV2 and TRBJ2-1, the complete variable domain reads EPEVTQTPSHQVTQMGQEVILRCVPISNHLYFYWYRQILGQKVEFLVSFYNNEISEKSEIFDDQFSVERPDGSNFTLKIRSTKLEDSAMYFCASLEPTSGKAHEQFFGPGTRLTVL.

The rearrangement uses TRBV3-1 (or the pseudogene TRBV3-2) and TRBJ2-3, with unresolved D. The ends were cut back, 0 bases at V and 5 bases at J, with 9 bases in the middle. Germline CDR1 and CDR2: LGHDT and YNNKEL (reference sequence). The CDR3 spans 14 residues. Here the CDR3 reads CASSQDTTGDTQYF. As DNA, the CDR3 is TGTGCCAGCAGCCAAGACACTACCGGAGATACGCAGTATTTT.

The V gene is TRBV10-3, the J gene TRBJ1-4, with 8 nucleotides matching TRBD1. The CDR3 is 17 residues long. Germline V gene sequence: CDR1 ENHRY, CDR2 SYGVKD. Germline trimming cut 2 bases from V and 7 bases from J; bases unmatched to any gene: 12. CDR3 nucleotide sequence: TGTGCCATCAGTGAGGCGACAGGGGCCTGGGTCCTTGAAAAACTGTTTTTT. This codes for CAISEATGAWVLEKLFF.

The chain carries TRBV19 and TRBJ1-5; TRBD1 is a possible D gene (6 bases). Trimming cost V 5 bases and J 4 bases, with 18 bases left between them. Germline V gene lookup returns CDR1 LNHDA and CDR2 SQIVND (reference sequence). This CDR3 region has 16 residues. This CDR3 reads CASSDQGNIANQPQHF. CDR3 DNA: TGTGCCAGTAGTGATCAGGGGAATATAGCAAATCAGCCCCAGCATTTT.